The clone carrying this TCR beta chain has ten or more counts. Its antigen is still unknown. The sample originates from a study of identical twins. MiXCR was run by TCRdb on the 5' RACE reads, yielding one entry per CDR3 protein. This table holds about 280,000 distinct CDR3 sequences, about 8.3% found once. Trimming pared 2 bases from V and 6 bases from J, leaving 14 bases between. Germline CDR1 SGHRS, CDR2 YFSETQ. This CDR3 has 14 amino acids. Study outcomes and limitations: Within monozygotic twins, out-of-frame TCR alpha sharing was underestimated by the models. Excess sharing by twins proved weaker in beta out-of-frame sequences.

These data are also associated with another study on yellow fever vaccine responses in identical twins.

The sample was memory (CD45RO+) T cells sorted from blood. The source is a woman between 18 and 30 years old in good health. The chain links TRBV5-1 to TRBJ1-1; the D is unclear. For the CDR3, the DNA is TGCGCCAGCAGCTTCGGCGCGGGAAAGGCTGAAGCTTTCTTT. This translates into CASSFGAGKAEAFF.